This T cell receptor beta chain appears in the sequencing data of a study of T cells in localized non-small cell lung cancer. Per the germline V gene, CDR1 is SEHNR and CDR2 is FQNEAQ (reference sequence). Trimming took 5 bases from V and 1 from J; bases not matched to a gene: 5. The CDR3 consists of 15 residues. The study's findings and limits: Greater blood T cell density accompanied longer overall survival. For the top 100 tumor clones, a median roughly 56 also appeared in adjacent lung. Because sequencing included only one region (of the tumor), heterogeneity remains possible.

To note about this clone: Its antigen is undetermined.

Method: immunoSEQ multiplex PCR; TCRdb's copy keeps in-frame clones and lacks some. The sample contains about 64,000 clones, roughly 79% of which appear only once. Sequencing was performed on PBMCs, taken before any cancer treatment. This chain joins TRBV7-9 and TRBJ2-3, with 8 bases aligning to TRBD1. The sequence was collected from a man aged 35 to 69 with stage II lung adenocarcinoma. The CDR3 loop reads CASSPGTGRTDTQYF. The CDR3 DNA follows: TGTGCCAGCAGCCCGGGGACAGGTCGCACAGATACGCAGTATTTT.